The clone carrying this TCR beta chain was found once. The record originates from a study of glioma-infiltrating T cells after dendritic cell vaccination. Selection required adequate fresh-frozen tumor tissue plus more than two years' survival data. None of the glioblastoma patients had an isocitrate dehydrogenase mutation. PBMC were collected before vaccination, two weeks after the third vaccination, and at progression. J lost 7 bases, V lost 5 bases, and 8 bases had no gene match. The CDR3 extends over 14 amino acids. CDR1 and CDR2 from the germline V gene are MNHEY and SMNVEV (reference sequence). The method was immunoSEQ multiplex PCR; TCRdb's version includes in-frame clones alone and lacks a portion of them. The table has 65,000 to 80,000 clones, 81% seen once.

Sequenced material: blood, taken before dendritic cell vaccination. The sequence derives from a human donor with glioblastoma. V is TRBV27 and J is TRBJ2-3, with 8 bases aligning to TRBD1. CDR3 in amino acids: CASSIGQGQNTQYF. CDR3 nucleotide sequence: TGTGCCAGCAGTATCGGACAGGGACAAAATACGCAGTATTTT.